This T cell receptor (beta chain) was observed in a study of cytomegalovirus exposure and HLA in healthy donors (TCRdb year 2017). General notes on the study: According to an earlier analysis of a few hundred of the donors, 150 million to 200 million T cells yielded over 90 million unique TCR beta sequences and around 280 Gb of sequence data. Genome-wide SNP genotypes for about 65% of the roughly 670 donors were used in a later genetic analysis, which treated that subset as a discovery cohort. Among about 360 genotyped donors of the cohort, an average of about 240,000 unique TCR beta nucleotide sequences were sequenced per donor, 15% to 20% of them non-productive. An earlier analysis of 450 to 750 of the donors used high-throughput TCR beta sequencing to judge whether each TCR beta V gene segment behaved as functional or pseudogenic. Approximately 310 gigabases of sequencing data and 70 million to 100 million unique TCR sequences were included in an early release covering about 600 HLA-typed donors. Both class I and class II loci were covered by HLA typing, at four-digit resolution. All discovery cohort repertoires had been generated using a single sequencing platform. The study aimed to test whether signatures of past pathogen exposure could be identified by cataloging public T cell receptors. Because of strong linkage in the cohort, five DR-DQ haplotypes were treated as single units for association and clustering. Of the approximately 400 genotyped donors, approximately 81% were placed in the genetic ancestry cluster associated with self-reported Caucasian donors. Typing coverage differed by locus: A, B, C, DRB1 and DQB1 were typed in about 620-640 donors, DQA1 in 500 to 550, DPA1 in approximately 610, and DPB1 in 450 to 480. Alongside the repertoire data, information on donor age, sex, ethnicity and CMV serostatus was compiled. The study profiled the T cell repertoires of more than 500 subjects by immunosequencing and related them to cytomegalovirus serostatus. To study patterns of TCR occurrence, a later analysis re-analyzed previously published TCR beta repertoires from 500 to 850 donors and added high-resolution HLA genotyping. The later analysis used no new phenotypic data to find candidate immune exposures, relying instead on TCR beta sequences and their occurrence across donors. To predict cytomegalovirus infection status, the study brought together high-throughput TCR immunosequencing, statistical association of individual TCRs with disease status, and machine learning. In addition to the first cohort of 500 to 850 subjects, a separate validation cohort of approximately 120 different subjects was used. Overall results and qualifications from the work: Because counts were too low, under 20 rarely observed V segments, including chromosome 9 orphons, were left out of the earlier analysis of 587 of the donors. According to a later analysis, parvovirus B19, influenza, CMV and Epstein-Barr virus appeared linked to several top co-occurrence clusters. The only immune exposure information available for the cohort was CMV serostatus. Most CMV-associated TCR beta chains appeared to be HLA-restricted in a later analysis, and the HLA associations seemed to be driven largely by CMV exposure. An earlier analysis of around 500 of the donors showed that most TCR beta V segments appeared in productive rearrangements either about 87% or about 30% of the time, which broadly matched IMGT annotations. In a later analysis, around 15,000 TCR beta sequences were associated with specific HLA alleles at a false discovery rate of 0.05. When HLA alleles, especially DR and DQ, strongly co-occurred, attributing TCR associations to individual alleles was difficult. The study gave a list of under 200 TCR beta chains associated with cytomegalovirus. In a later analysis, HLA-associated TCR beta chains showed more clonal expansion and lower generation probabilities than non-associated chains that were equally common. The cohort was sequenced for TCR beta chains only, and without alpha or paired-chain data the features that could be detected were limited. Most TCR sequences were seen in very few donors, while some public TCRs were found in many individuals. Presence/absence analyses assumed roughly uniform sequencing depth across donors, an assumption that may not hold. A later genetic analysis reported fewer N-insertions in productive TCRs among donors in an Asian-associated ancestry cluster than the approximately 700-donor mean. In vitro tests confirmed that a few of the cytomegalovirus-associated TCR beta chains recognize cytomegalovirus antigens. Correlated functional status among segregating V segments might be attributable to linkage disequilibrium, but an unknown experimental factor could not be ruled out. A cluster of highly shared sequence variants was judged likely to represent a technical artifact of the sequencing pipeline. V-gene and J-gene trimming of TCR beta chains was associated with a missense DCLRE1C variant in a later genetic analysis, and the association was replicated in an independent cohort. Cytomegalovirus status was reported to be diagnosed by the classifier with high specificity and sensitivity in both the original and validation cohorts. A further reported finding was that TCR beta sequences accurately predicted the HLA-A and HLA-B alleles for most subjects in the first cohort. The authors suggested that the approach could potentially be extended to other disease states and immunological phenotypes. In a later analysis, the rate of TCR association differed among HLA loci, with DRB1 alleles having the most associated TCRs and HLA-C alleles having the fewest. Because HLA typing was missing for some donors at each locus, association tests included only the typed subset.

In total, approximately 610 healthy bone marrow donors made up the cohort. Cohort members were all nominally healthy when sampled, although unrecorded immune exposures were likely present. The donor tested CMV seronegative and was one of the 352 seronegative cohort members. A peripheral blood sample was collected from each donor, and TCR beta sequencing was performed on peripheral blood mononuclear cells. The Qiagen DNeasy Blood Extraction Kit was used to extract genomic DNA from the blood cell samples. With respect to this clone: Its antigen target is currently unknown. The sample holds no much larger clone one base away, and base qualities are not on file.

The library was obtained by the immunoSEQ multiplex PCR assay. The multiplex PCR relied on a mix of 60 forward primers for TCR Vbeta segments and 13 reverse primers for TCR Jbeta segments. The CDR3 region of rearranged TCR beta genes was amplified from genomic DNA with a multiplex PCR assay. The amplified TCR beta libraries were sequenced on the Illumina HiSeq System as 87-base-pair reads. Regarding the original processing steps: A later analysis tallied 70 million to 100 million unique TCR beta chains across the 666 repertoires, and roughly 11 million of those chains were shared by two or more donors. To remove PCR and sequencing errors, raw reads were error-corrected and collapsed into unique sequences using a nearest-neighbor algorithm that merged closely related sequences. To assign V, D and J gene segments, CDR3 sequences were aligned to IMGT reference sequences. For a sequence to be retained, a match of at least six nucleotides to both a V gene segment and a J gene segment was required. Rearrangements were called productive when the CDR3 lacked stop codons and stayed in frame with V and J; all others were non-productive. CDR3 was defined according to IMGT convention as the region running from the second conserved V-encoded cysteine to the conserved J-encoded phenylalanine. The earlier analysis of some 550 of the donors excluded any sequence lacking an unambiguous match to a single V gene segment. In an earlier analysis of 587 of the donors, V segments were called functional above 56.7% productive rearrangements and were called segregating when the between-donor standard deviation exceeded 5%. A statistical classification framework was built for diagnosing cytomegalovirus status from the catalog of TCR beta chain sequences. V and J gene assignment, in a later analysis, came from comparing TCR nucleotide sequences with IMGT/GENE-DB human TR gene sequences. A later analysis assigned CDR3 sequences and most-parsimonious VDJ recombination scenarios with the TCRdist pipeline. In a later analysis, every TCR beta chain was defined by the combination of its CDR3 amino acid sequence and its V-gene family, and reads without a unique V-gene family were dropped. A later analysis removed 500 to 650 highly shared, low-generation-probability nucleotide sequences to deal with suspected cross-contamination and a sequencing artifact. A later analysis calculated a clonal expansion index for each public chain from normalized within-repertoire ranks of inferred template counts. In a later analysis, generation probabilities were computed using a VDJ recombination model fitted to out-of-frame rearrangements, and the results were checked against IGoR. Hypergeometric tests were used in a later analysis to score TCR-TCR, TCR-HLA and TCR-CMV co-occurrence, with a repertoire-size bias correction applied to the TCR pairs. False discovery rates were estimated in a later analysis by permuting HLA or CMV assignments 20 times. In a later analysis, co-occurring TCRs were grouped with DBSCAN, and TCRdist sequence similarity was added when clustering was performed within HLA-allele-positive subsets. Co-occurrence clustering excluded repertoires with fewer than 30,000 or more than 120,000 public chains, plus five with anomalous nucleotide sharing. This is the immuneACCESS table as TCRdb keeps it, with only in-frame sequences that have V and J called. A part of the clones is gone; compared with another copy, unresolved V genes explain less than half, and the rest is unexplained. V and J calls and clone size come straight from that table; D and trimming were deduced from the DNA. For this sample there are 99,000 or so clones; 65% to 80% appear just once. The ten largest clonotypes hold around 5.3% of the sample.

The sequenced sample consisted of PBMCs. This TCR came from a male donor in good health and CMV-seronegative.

This receptor carries the CDR3 CASSPLSHSWEGNEQFF. At the DNA level, the sequence is TGTGCCAGCAGCCCCCTTTCACATTCGTGGGAGGGGAATGAGCAGTTCTTC. The chain was built from TRBV5-6 and TRBJ2-1; 7 central bases correspond to TRBD2. Measured from the cysteine to the phenylalanine, the CDR3 is 17 residues long. Solely the CDR3 DNA is kept, with 51 bases framed from the first base. Here V drops 4 bases and J drops 7 bases, and the junction holds 17 bases not matched to any gene. CDR1 and CDR2 are read off the germline V gene as SGHDT and YYEEEE. The entire variable domain, with the stretches around the CDR3 drawn from the reference TRBV5-6 and TRBJ2-1 proteins, is DAGVTQSPTHLIKTRGQQVTLRCSPKSGHDTVSWYQQALGQGPQFIFQYYEEEERQRGNFPDRFSGHQFPNYSSELNVNALLLGDSALYLCASSPLSHSWEGNEQFFGPGTRLTVL.